This T cell receptor (beta chain) was recorded in a study of shared clonotypes between healthy human individuals. On this clone itself: The antigen is unknown. The sample carries other DNA sequences with the same CDR3.

Study results and caveats: Depth of sequencing was expected to influence donor clonotype sharing.

A deep-level run was used for the assay. Investigators spread the genomic DNA of each subset evenly over several immunoSEQ plates. The method was immunoSEQ multiplex PCR; TCRdb's version includes in-frame clones alone and lacks a portion of them. The data hold some 2.3 million clones, with just over 90% observed a single time. This CDR3 spans 14 amino acids. Trimming took 4 bases from V and 4 from J, leaving 10 bases between them. Germline V gene sequence: CDR1 LNHDA, CDR2 SQIVND (reference sequence). The sequence was collected from a man in his late teens or twenties in good health. Some clones in this sample may be carry-over from other donors' samples. Sequenced input: naive CD4+ T cells from PBMCs. Indicated subset: CD45RA+ positively selected. The chain joins TRBV19 to TRBJ2-2; D is perhaps TRBD1 (5 bases). The CDR3 is CASSNQGSTGELFF. The CDR3 nucleotides read TGTGCCAGTAGTAACCAGGGAAGCACCGGGGAGCTGTTTTTT.